This T cell receptor beta chain was found in a study of OX40 agonist ivuxolimab in advanced cancers. For the study in its entirety: The costimulatory receptor OX40 (CD134) was targeted by ivuxolimab, a fully human IgG2 agonistic monoclonal antibody. Intravenous ivuxolimab was administered to patients every 2 weeks at six dose levels: 0.01, 0.1, 0.3, 1.5, 3 and 10 mg/kg. Of the roughly 51 patients in dose escalation, about 20 had hepatocellular carcinoma, around 15 had melanoma, 9 had renal cell carcinoma and 9 had head and neck cancer. In the dose-escalation cohort, 70% to 90% of patients were male, and the mean age was roughly 60 years with a range of roughly 20 to 79. Prior anti-PD-1, anti-PD-L1 or anti-CTLA-4 therapy was permitted, and checkpoint inhibitors had been received by less than 45% of dose-escalation patients. Partial responses occurred in three dose-escalation patients, of whom one had hepatocellular carcinoma and two had cutaneous melanoma. The purpose of peripheral TCRbeta sequencing was to test whether ivuxolimab changed TCR sequence diversity and led to clonal T-cell expansion. The paper reports the monotherapy dose-escalation portion (N of about 50 patients) of the phase I ivuxolimab trial. What the authors observed across the whole study: Partial responders in the 0.1-3.0 mg/kg groups had among the lowest normalized peripheral clonal expansion, especially among CD8+ T cells. Antigen specificity was not determined for the clonally expanded peripheral T cells. At doses of 0.1 to 3.0 mg/kg, clonal expansion of both CD4+ and CD8+ T cells in blood was seen between baseline and week 6. After ivuxolimab, expanded clones were on average more numerous among CD8+ T cells than among CD4+ T cells. Low levels of normalized T-cell clonal expansion were also seen in some patients who did not respond.

The trial excluded patients who had a history of autoimmune disease or were on systemic immunosuppression. Peripheral blood for TCR sequencing was drawn from every dose cohort at baseline, at cycle 4 day 1 and at cycle 7 day 1. Samples were obtained from an open-label, multicenter, first-in-human phase I dose-escalation trial of ivuxolimab. The trial enrolled adults with locally advanced or metastatic head and neck squamous cell, hepatocellular, melanoma or renal cell carcinoma. CD4+ and CD8+ T cells were sorted separately from peripheral blood before TCR sequencing. This clone was picked up one time. Its recognized antigen is unknown. Base quality data are lacking; no much larger clone is found one base away. To sequence the TCRbeta CDR3 region, genomic DNA was isolated from the sorted cells. The immunoSEQ Assay was used to sequence the TCRbeta CDR3 regions. In TCRdb, the immuneACCESS table is reduced to in-frame sequences with V and J assigned. These tables do not hold every clone; where another copy was compared, an unresolved V gene accounts for under half, and the others remain unexplained. The sample includes over 85,000 clones, with 89% observed a single time. The ten top clones hold 0.27% of the sample.

CDR1 and CDR2 were assigned from the germline V gene as SGDLS and YYNGEE. Germline trimming: 3 bases from V, 7 bases from J; junction bases outside gene matches: 9. Its CDR3 holds 15 amino acids, cysteine through phenylalanine. Of all the DNA, just the CDR3 is kept, 45 bases in frame from base 1. Here the sequenced sample was CD4+ or CD8+ T cells sorted from blood, taken in a trial of the OX40 agonist ivuxolimab. This sequence originates from an adult with an advanced solid tumor such as melanoma, head and neck, liver or kidney cancer. This receptor chain uses TRBV9 and TRBJ2-2, with 7 bases in between that match TRBD1. The DNA sequence reads TGTGCCAGCAGCGACCTGCAGGGGGACGTCGGGGAGCTGTTTTTT. It encodes CASSDLQGDVGELFF.